These 20 T cell receptor beta chains came from one sample sequenced in a study of shared clonotypes between healthy human individuals. Terminally differentiated effector memory CD45RA+ cells were excluded from the naive CD8 cells, which were CD45RO-negative and positively selected for CCR7. TCRdb keeps only in-frame clones here, not all; method: immunoSEQ multiplex PCR. The sample lists roughly 2 million clones, roughly 94% occurring once. The sequenced sample consisted of naive CD8+ T cells sorted from blood. The source is a man younger than 35 in good health.

The chain couples TRBV9 to TRBJ1-2; D is possibly TRBD1 (6 bases). Trimming left V 4 bases short and J 5 bases short, with 12 bases between. Per germline, CDR1 SGDLS and CDR2 YYNGEE. CDR3 length: 13 residues. The CDR3 loop reads CASSPGQLYGYTF. For the CDR3, the DNA is TGTGCCAGCAGCCCCGGACAGCTATATGGCTACACCTTC.

The rearrangement joins TRBV19 to TRBJ2-5; TRBD1 agrees at 7 bases. From germline, CDR1 is LNHDA and CDR2 SQIVND (reference sequence). There are 14 residues in the CDR3. With 4 bases clipped from V and 0 bases from J, the junction kept 2 bases outside the gene matches. The DNA of the CDR3 is TGTGCCAGTAGTAGTGACAGGGACCAAGAGACCCAGTACTTC. Protein: CASSSDRDQETQYF. The full variable domain, rest sourced from reference TRBV19 and TRBJ2-5, is DGGITQSPKYLFRKEGQNVTLSCEQNLNHDAMYWYRQDPGQGLRLIYYSQIVNDFQKGDIAEGYSVSREKKESFPLTVTSAQKNPTAFYLCASSSDRDQETQYFGPGTRLLVL.

This sequence joins TRBV19 and TRBJ2-3; the D is unclear. CDR3 length: 16 residues. V dropped 6 bases and J dropped 0 bases, with 16 bases sitting between them. The germline CDR1 and CDR2 sequences are LNHDA and SQIVND (reference sequence). DNA of the CDR3: TGTGCCAGTAGGGGCAGACACATTACTAGCACAGATACGCAGTATTTT. Encoded protein: CASRGRHITSTDTQYF.

This rearrangement joins TRBV4-3 to TRBJ1-2; 9 bases are a match to TRBD1. The J segment lost 4 bases and the V segment lost 4 bases, leaving 10 bases of the junction unmatched. From germline, CDR1 is LGHNA and CDR2 YSLEER. The CDR3 sequence is 16 residues long. The CDR3 DNA sequence: TGCGCCAGCAGCCCCGACGAGACAGGGGGACCCTATGGCTACACCTTC. Its translation is CASSPDETGGPYGYTF.

Note on this clone: Other DNA sequences in this sample translate to the same CDR3. This sequence joins TRBV2 and TRBJ2-1; no clear D. V was trimmed by 0 bases and J by 0 bases, leaving 6 bases between them. CDR3 length: 15 amino acids. Germline V gene sequence: CDR1 SNHLY, CDR2 FYNNEI. CDR3 residues: CASSEALLSYNEQFF. Here the CDR3 DNA reads TGTGCCAGCAGTGAAGCGCTTCTCTCCTACAATGAGCAGTTCTTC.

In its sample, this clone was seen once. This chain links TRBV29-1 with TRBJ2-3; D may match TRBD1 or TRBD2 (6 bases each). The CDR3 covers 13 residues. Looked up from germline, CDR1 is SQVTM and CDR2 is ANQGSEA. Trimming left V 5 bases short and J 2 bases short, with 11 bases between. The CDR3 DNA follows: TGCAGCGTTTTCCCGGGGGCCACAGATACGCAGTATTTT. Translating gives CSVFPGATDTQYF.

The V and J genes are TRBV13 and TRBJ2-1; 7 bases agree with TRBD1. J was trimmed by 8 bases and V by 3 bases; bases with no gene match: 13. The CDR3 covers 16 residues. From germline, CDR1 is PRHDT and CDR2 FYEKMQ (reference sequence). The CDR3 region has the DNA TGTGCCAGCAGCTTTGGGGCGACAGGGACAAGGTATGAGCAGTTCTTC. Translating it yields CASSFGATGTRYEQFF.

The chain employs TRBV7-8 and TRBJ2-2, with TRBD2 identical over 14 bases. Germline V lookup: CDR1 SGHVS, CDR2 FQNEAQ. The CDR3 consists of 17 residues. V was pared by 5 bases and J by 10 bases, with 12 bases of the junction left unmatched. CDR3 nucleotide sequence: TGTGCCAGCAGCCCGCCGACTAGCGGGAGGGTTTTTGAGGAGCTGTTTTTT. It codes for CASSPPTSGRVFEELFF.

The J gene is TRBJ2-1, the V gene TRBV4-3, with 14 bases aligning to TRBD2. CDR3 length: 16 amino acids. V lost 0 bases and J lost 7; bases outside the gene matches: 2. Germline V CDR1 and CDR2: LGHNA, YSLEER. DNA for the CDR3: TGCGCCAGCAGCCAAGATAGGACTAGCGGGAGGAATGAGCAGTTCTTC. Translating it yields CASSQDRTSGRNEQFF.

The chain joins TRBV5-5 to TRBJ2-3; D is undetermined. Between the trimmed V and J ends, which lost 0 bases and 3 bases, there was a span of 8 bases. The CDR3 loop spans 14 amino acids. Germline assignment: CDR1 SGHKS and CDR2 YYEKEE (reference sequence). The CDR3 loop is CASSLEVQTDTQYF. The CDR3 bases are TGTGCCAGCAGCTTGGAGGTACAGACAGATACGCAGTATTTT.

This clone is a singleton in its sample. V is TRBV2 and J is TRBJ2-1; D is undetermined. Germline values: CDR1 SNHLY, CDR2 FYNNEI. Trimming took off 7 bases at V and 6 bases at J, with 10 bases between the two ends. CDR3 length: 12 amino acids. CDR3 DNA sequence: TGTGCCAGCACCATGGACCCCAATGAGCAGTTCTTC. The encoded protein is CASTMDPNEQFF.

The chain combines TRBV10-3 with TRBJ1-1; D is unclear. V was trimmed by 3 bases and J by 0 bases, leaving 11 bases between them. Looked up from germline, CDR1 is ENHRY and CDR2 is SYGVKD. The CDR3 is made up of 15 amino acids. CDR3 DNA: TGTGCCATCAGTGATGGAATAGGCCTGAACACTGAAGCTTTCTTT. Its translation: CAISDGIGLNTEAFF.

V and J are TRBV11-3 and TRBJ2-7; TRBD1 aligns across 8 bases. This CDR3 region has 15 residues. The ends lost 5 bases at V and 1 base at J; junction bases unmatched: 7. CDR1 SGHNT and CDR2 YENEEA come from the germline V gene. The CDR3 protein is CASSVQGGWSYEQYF. The CDR3 DNA is TGTGCCAGCAGCGTACAGGGGGGTTGGTCCTACGAGCAGTACTTC.

The chain recombines TRBV4-3 with TRBJ1-4; TRBD1 matches 10 bases. This CDR3 comprises 21 residues. After removal of 4 bases from V and 0 bases from J, the junction contained 17 bases not matched to a gene. Germline V CDR1 and CDR2: LGHNA, YSLEER. The CDR3 bases are TGCGCCAGCAGCCTCCTCACCGGGGACAGGGGACCCTTCGCAACTAATGAAAAACTGTTTTTT. Encoded protein: CASSLLTGDRGPFATNEKLFF.

The rearrangement links TRBV2 to TRBJ2-7, with TRBD1 matching over 7 bases. The germline gives CDR1 SNHLY, CDR2 FYNNEI. Germline trimming cut 9 bases from V and 0 bases from J; bases unmatched to any gene: 5. The CDR3 totals 13 residues. The CDR3 reads CARRQGSSYEQYF. The CDR3 DNA is TGTGCCAGACGACAGGGTAGCTCCTACGAGCAGTACTTC.

The chain has TRBV7-9 and TRBJ2-3, with no clear D. V gave up 4 bases and J gave up 3 bases, with 17 bases separating them. Germline-derived CDR1 and CDR2 are SEHNR and FQNEAQ (reference sequence). CDR3 length: 16 amino acids. The CDR3 coding sequence is TGTGCCAGCAGCTCTGGACCCTCGAGGAGTACAGATACGCAGTATTTT. Protein sequence: CASSSGPSRSTDTQYF. Combining the CDR3 with reference TRBV7-9 and TRBJ2-3 gives the whole variable domain DTGVSQNPRHKITKRGQNVTFRCDPISEHNRLYWYRQTLGQGPEFLTYFQNEAQLEKSRLLSDRFSAERPKGSFSTLEIQRTEQGDSAMYLCASSSGPSRSTDTQYFGPGTRLTVL.

The chain links TRBV5-6 to TRBJ1-6; TRBD1 matches at 9 bases. V lost 0 bases, J lost 4 bases, and 2 bases stayed unmatched. Germline lookup yields CDR1 SGHDT and CDR2 YYEEEE. This CDR3 region has 16 residues. In DNA form, the CDR3 reads TGTGCCAGCAGCTTGGCCGGGACAGGGTATAATTCACCCCTCCACTTT. It codes for CASSLAGTGYNSPLHF.

The rearrangement links TRBV7-9 to TRBJ1-6; D is ambiguous. CDR1 SEHNR and CDR2 FQNEAQ come from the germline V gene (reference sequence). The V gene lost 5 bases and the J gene lost 7 bases, with 9 bases spanning the gap. This CDR3 has 13 residues. The CDR3: CASSRGSNSPLHF. The CDR3, as DNA: TGTGCCAGCAGCCGGGGATCAAATTCACCCCTCCACTTT.

The chain carries TRBV28 and TRBJ1-1; maybe TRBD1 (6 bases). The ends were cut back, 5 bases at V and 2 bases at J, with 21 bases in the middle. The CDR3 is 17 residues long. Germline CDR1 is MDHEN and CDR2 is SYDVKM. CDR3 coding DNA: TGTGCCAGCAGTCTTTGGACACGGATGGACAGAAACACTGAAGCTTTCTTT. This encodes CASSLWTRMDRNTEAFF.

The J gene is TRBJ2-6, the V gene TRBV9; TRBD1 matches at 7 bases. The ends lost 4 bases at V and 0 bases at J; junction bases unmatched: 7. This CDR3 comprises 17 residues. CDR1 is SGDLS, CDR2 YYNGEE, per germline. The CDR3: CASSLQSGGSGANVLTF. As DNA, the CDR3 is TGTGCCAGCAGCCTACAATCAGGGGGCTCTGGGGCCAACGTCCTGACTTTC.